The source of this TCR beta chain is a study of a mutant IDH1 vaccine in newly diagnosed glioma. Looked up from germline, CDR1 is SNHLY and CDR2 is FYNNEI. The CDR3 sequence is 15 residues long. V was cut by 5 bases and J by 1 base, with 14 bases left in between. This clone was picked up one time. Its target is not known. Stated time point: week 23, last vaccination. In the vaccine, a single dose held 300 ug of the mutant IDH1 20-mer peptide, along with topical imiquimod. Libraries were prepared by immunoSEQ multiplex PCR; TCRdb keeps only in-frame clonotypes and omits some of them. The table includes roughly 76,000 clones, over 75% detected once.

The chain uses TRBV2 and TRBJ1-1; D not resolved. This TCR came from a man younger than 40 with glioma. Some clones in this sample may be carry-over from other donors' samples. This sample comprised PBMCs, obtained from a glioma patient whose treatment included an IDH1 peptide vaccine. CDR3 sequence reads: CASSPTPFRNTEAFF. The CDR3 DNA reads as TGTGCCAGCAGTCCGACCCCTTTCAGGAACACTGAAGCTTTCTTT. Variable domain in full (rest from reference TRBV2 and TRBJ1-1): EPEVTQTPSHQVTQMGQEVILRCVPISNHLYFYWYRQILGQKVEFLVSFYNNEISEKSEIFDDQFSVERPDGSNFTLKIRSTKLEDSAMYFCASSPTPFRNTEAFFGQGTRLTVV.